This entry lists 10 T cell receptor beta chains sequenced from one sample in a study of blood T cell repertoires in COVID-19. This table comes from immunoSEQ multiplex PCR, and its TCRdb copy is limited to in-frame clones, with some not included. The sample carries approximately 150,000 clones, 75% to 90% recorded once. The specimen was peripheral blood. These receptors were collected from a man aged 18 to 30 with COVID-19, enrolled during active disease.

This chain connects TRBV7-9 to TRBJ2-7; 11 nucleotides match TRBD2. Germline-derived CDR1 and CDR2 are SEHNR and FQNEAQ (reference sequence). Trimming took 4 bases from V and 3 from J; bases not matched to a gene: 5. The CDR3 consists of 15 residues. The CDR3, as DNA: TGTGCCAGCAGCTCCAGACTAGCGGGGAGCTACGAGCAGTACTTC. This encodes CASSSRLAGSYEQYF.

The CDR3 reads CASSYLTGLDPQHF. The CDR3 nucleotides are TGTGCCAGCAGTTATTTGACAGGACTCGACCCCCAGCATTTT. The V gene is TRBV6-2 or TRBV6-3, the J gene TRBJ1-5, with D perhaps matching TRBD1 (6 bases). V lost 3 bases and J lost 10, with 16 bases in between. CDR3 length equals 14 residues. From germline, CDR1 is MNHEY and CDR2 SVGEGT.

The V gene is TRBV7-2, the J gene TRBJ2-1; D possibly corresponds to TRBD2 (7 bases). Trimming took off 2 bases at V and 4 bases at J, with 15 bases between the two ends. CDR1 is SGHTA and CDR2 is FQGNSA in the germline V gene. This CDR3 has 16 amino acids. The DNA of the CDR3 is TGTGCCAGCAGCTTAATGGGAGGGGGTAGATACAATGAGCAGTTCTTC. It codes for CASSLMGGGRYNEQFF.

The V gene is TRBV14, the J gene TRBJ2-1; no definite D call. The V and J ends lost 3 bases and 0 bases respectively, with 9 bases between them. This CDR3 is 15 amino acids long. The germline CDR1 and CDR2 sequences are SGHDN and FVKESK. CDR3 in amino acids: CASSQILSSYNEQFF. DNA of the CDR3: TGTGCCAGCAGCCAGATACTGAGCTCCTACAATGAGCAGTTCTTC.

The rearrangement joins TRBV7-9 to TRBJ2-7; perhaps TRBD1 as D (6 bases). Germline V CDR1 and CDR2: SEHNR, FQNEAQ (reference sequence). V was cut by 5 bases and J by 1 base, with 9 bases left in between. CDR3 length: 13 amino acids. The CDR3 nucleotides read TGTGCCAGCAGCCCCGGACAGTCCTACGAGCAGTACTTC. Its translation: CASSPGQSYEQYF.

The chain employs TRBV29-1 and TRBJ2-7, with 8 nucleotides matching TRBD1. Germline V gene data show CDR1 as SQVTM and CDR2 as ANQGSEA. The CDR3 has 16 amino acids. Trimming cost V 1 base and J 0 bases; bases outside gene matches: 8. The CDR3 reads CSVEGKGTGYSYEQYF. CDR3 in DNA: TGCAGCGTTGAAGGGAAAGGGACAGGATACTCCTACGAGCAGTACTTC.

This clone was detected a few times. V gene TRBV7-9 combines with J gene TRBJ1-1, with TRBD1 as a possible D gene (5 bases). This CDR3 has 14 residues. V was cut by 5 bases and J by 4 bases, with 14 bases left in between. Germline CDR1 is SEHNR and CDR2 is FQNEAQ (reference sequence). The CDR3 loop reads CASSLQGLFTEAFF. CDR3 DNA sequence: TGTGCCAGCAGCCTCCAGGGACTTTTCACTGAAGCTTTCTTT.

This clone appeared a single time. V and J are TRBV7-6 and TRBJ2-7, with 12 bases fitting TRBD2. The CDR3 runs to 16 residues. J gave up 3 bases and V 5 bases, and 8 bases lay outside the gene matches. Germline CDR1 reads SGHVS; CDR2 reads FNYEAQ. DNA of the CDR3: TGTGCCAGCAGCCCTACTAGCGGGAGGCTGTACTACGAGCAGTACTTC. This encodes CASSPTSGRLYYEQYF.

The chain has TRBV7-2 and TRBJ1-3; D unresolved. Germline CDR1 reads SGHTA; CDR2 reads FQGNSA. This CDR3 has 14 amino acids. With 5 bases removed from V and 0 bases from J, the gap between germline ends came to 8 bases. The CDR3 sequence: CASSPISSGNTIYF. As DNA, the CDR3 is TGTGCCAGCAGCCCAATTAGCTCTGGAAACACCATATATTTT.

The rearrangement uses TRBV5-1 and TRBJ2-1, with unresolved D. The CDR3 totals 12 residues. V gave up 4 bases and J gave up 0 bases, with 2 bases separating them. Germline loops: CDR1 SGHRS, CDR2 YFSETQ. DNA for the CDR3: TGCGCCAGCAGCCTCTCCTACAATGAGCAGTTCTTC. This sequence encodes CASSLSYNEQFF. Drawing the rest from reference TRBV5-1 and TRBJ2-1, the complete variable domain is KAGVTQTPRYLIKTRGQQVTLSCSPISGHRSVSWYQQTPGQGLQFLFEYFSETQRNKGNFPGRFSGRQFSNSRSEMNVSTLELGDSALYLCASSLSYNEQFFGPGTRLTVL.